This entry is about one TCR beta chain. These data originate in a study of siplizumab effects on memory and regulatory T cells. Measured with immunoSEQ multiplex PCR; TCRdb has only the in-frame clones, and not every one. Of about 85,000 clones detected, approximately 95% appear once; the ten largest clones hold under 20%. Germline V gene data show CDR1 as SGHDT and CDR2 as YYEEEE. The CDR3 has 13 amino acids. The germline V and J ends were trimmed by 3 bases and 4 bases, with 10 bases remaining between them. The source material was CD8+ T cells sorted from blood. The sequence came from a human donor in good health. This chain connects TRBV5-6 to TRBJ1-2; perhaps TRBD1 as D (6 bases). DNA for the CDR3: TGTGCCAGCAGCTCAACAGGGACCTATGGCTACACCTTC. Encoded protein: CASSSTGTYGYTF.